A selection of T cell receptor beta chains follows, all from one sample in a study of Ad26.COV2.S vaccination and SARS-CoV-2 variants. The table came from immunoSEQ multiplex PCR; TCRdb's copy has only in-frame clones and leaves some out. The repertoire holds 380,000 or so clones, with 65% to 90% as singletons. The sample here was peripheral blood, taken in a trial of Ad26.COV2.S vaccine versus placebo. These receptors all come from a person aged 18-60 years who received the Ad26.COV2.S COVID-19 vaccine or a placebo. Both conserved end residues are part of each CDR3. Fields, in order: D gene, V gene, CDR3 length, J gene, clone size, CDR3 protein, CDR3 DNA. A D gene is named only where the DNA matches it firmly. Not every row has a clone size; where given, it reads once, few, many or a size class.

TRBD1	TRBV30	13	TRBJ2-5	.	CAWSGGTGGAQYF	TGTGCCTGGAGTGGAGGGACAGGCGGGGCCCAGTACTTC
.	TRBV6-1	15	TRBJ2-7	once	CASSEVRGSPYEQYF	TGTGCCAGCAGTGAAGTTCGAGGTTCCCCCTACGAGCAGTACTTC
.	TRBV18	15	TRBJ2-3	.	CASSPFLSSTDTQYF	TGTGCCAGCTCACCCTTCCTATCTAGCACAGATACGCAGTATTTT
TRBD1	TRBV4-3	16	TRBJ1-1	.	CASSPGTGGVNTEAFF	TGCGCCAGCAGCCCCGGGACAGGGGGTGTAAACACTGAAGCTTTCTTT
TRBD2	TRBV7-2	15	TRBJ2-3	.	CASTLAGPTEDTQYF	TGTGCCAGCACCCTAGCGGGACCTACCGAAGATACGCAGTATTTT
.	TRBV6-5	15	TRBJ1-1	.	CASTSRGAMNTEAFF	TGTGCCAGCACCTCGCGCGGGGCCATGAACACTGAAGCTTTCTTT
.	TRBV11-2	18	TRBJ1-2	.	CASSAGPALRRQAYGYTF	TGTGCCAGCAGCGCTGGACCTGCCCTTAGGAGACAAGCCTATGGCTACACCTTC
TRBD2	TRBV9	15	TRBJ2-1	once	CASSVGSGLYNEQFF	TGTGCCAGCAGCGTCGGTAGCGGGCTCTACAATGAGCAGTTCTTC
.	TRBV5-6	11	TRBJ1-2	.	CASSSRYGYTF	TGTGCCAGCAGTTCCCGGTATGGCTACACCTTC
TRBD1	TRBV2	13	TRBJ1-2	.	CASGGQLSYGYTF	TGTGCCAGCGGGGGACAGCTAAGCTATGGCTACACCTTC
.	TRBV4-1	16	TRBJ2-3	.	CASSPRALEHTDTQYF	TGCGCCAGCAGCCCCCGGGCCCTAGAGCATACAGATACGCAGTATTTT
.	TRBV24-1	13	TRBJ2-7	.	CATSEEGSYEQYF	TGTGCCACCAGTGAGGAGGGCTCCTACGAGCAGTACTTC
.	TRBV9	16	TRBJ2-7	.	CASSVESAQGSHEQYF	TGTGCCAGCAGCGTAGAATCGGCCCAGGGGTCCCACGAGCAGTACTTC
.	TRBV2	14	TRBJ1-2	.	CASSLGGFLSGYTF	TGTGCCAGCAGTCTCGGGGGGTTCCTGAGCGGCTACACCTTC
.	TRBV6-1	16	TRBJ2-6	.	CASSEARFSGANVLTF	TGTGCCAGCAGTGAAGCGAGATTCTCTGGGGCCAACGTCCTGACTTTC
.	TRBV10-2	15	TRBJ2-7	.	CASSEGRGRSYEQYF	TGCGCCAGCAGTGAGGGCAGGGGTCGATCCTACGAGCAGTACTTC
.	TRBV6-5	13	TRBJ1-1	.	CASRSRENTEAFF	TGTGCCAGCAGAAGCAGGGAGAACACTGAAGCTTTCTTT
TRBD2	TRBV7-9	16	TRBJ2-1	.	CASRLPGLAGVREQFF	TGTGCCAGCAGACTCCCGGGACTAGCGGGAGTAAGGGAGCAGTTCTTC
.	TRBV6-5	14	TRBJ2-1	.	CASGGRSSYNEQFF	TGTGCCAGCGGAGGGAGGAGCTCCTACAATGAGCAGTTCTTC
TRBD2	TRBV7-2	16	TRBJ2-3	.	CASSPGGGRVYDTQYF	TGTGCCAGCAGCCCGGGGGGCGGGAGGGTTTACGATACGCAGTATTTT
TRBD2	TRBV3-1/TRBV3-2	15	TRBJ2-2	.	CASSQEERGAGELFF	TGTGCCAGCAGCCAAGAAGAGCGGGGGGCCGGGGAGCTGTTTTTT
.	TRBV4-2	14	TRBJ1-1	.	CASSSGGEYAEAFF	TGTGCCAGCAGCTCCGGGGGGGAGTACGCTGAAGCTTTCTTT
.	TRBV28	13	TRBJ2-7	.	CASKNRGGYEQYF	TGTGCCAGCAAGAACAGGGGAGGATACGAGCAGTACTTC
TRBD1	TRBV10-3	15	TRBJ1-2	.	CAISEGDRVLYGYTF	TGTGCCATCAGTGAGGGGGACAGGGTCCTCTATGGCTACACCTTC
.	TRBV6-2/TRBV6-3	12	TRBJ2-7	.	CASSSSTLAEYF	.
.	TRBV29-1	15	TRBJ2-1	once	CSVEAGGTEGIEQFF	TGCAGCGTTGAAGCAGGGGGGACAGAAGGCATTGAGCAGTTCTTC
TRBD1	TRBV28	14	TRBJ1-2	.	CASSIQGTNYGYTF	TGTGCCAGCAGTATACAGGGGACTAACTATGGCTACACCTTC
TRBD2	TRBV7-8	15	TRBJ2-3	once	CASSSGLAGWDTQYF	TGTGCCAGCAGCTCTGGACTAGCGGGATGGGATACGCAGTATTTT
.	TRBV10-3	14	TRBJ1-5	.	CAISEGQRDQPQHF	TGTGCCATCAGTGAGGGACAGCGGGATCAGCCCCAGCATTTT
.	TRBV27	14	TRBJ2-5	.	CASSPERGTETQYF	TGTGCCAGCAGCCCCGAAAGGGGTACAGAGACCCAGTACTTC
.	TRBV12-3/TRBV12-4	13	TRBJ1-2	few	CASSLRGGYGYTF	TGTGCCAGCAGTTTAAGAGGTGGCTATGGCTACACCTTC
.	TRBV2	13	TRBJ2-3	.	CASSPDPLLTQYF	TGTGCCAGCAGTCCGGACCCCTTGCTGACGCAGTATTTT
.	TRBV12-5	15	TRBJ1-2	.	CASARTAGSNYGYTF	TGTGCTAGTGCAAGAACAGCAGGGTCTAACTATGGCTACACCTTC
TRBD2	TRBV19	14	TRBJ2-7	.	CASRAGGPNYEQYF	TGTGCCAGTAGGGCGGGAGGGCCCAACTACGAGCAGTACTTC
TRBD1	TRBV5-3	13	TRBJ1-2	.	CARSIQGALGYTF	TGTGCCAGAAGCATACAGGGGGCGCTTGGCTACACCTTC
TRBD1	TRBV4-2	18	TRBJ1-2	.	CASSQETREGALGYGYTF	TGTGCCAGCAGCCAAGAAACGCGAGAGGGGGCGCTTGGGTATGGCTACACCTTC
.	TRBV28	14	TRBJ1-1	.	CASSPGPGDTEAFF	TGTGCCAGCAGTCCGGGACCGGGGGACACTGAAGCTTTCTTT
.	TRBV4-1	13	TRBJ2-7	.	CASSHGSVYEQYF	TGCGCCAGCAGCCATGGGTCCGTCTACGAGCAGTACTTC
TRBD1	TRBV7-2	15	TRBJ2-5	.	CASSPGQGIQETQYF	TGTGCCAGCAGTCCTGGACAGGGAATACAAGAGACCCAGTACTTC
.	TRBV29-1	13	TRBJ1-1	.	CSVVKGRNTEAFF	TGCAGCGTTGTAAAGGGCCGGAACACTGAAGCTTTCTTT
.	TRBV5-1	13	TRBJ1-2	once	CASSLAQDHGYTF	TGCGCCAGCAGCTTGGCACAGGATCATGGCTACACCTTC
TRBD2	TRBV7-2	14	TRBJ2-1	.	CASSLGAGGNEQFF	TGTGCCAGCAGCCTCGGGGCGGGGGGGAATGAGCAGTTCTTC
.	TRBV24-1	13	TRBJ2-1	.	CATDKNYGSEQFF	TGTGCCACCGATAAAAATTATGGAAGCGAGCAGTTCTTC
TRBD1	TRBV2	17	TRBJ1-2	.	CASSAGRGFSANYGYTF	TGTGCCAGCAGTGCGGGCAGGGGGTTTTCAGCTAACTATGGCTACACCTTC
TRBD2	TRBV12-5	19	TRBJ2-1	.	CASGQSGTSGSRSYNEQFF	TGTGCTAGTGGTCAATCCGGGACTAGCGGGAGTAGGTCCTACAATGAGCAGTTCTTC
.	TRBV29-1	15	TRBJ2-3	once	CSVAKSRGATDTQYF	TGCAGCGTTGCTAAGAGCAGGGGAGCAACAGATACGCAGTATTTT
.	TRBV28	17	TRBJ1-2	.	CASSPAGPRPTNYGYTF	TGTGCCAGCAGTCCGGCCGGGCCCCGACCCACTAACTATGGCTACACCTTC
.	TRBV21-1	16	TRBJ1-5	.	CASSKGEQGRYQPQHF	TGTGCCAGCAGCAAAGGAGAACAGGGGCGGTATCAGCCCCAGCATTTT